This entry concerns a single T cell receptor (beta chain). CDR3 size: 15 residues. Germline CDR1 and CDR2: SGHAT and FQDESV (reference sequence). Trimming at V came to 5 bases and at J to 7 bases, leaving 10 bases not matched to a gene. PCR amplification relied on 60 Vbeta primers (plus 13 Jbeta primers). The protocol was immunoSEQ multiplex PCR, while the TCRdb copy is restricted to in-frame clones and leaves out a portion. This sample's clone table lists tens of thousands of clones. This record belongs to a study of cytomegalovirus exposure and HLA in healthy donors. The sequencing input was PBMCs. The V and J genes are TRBV11-1 and TRBJ2-1, with TRBD2 matching 8 bases. The origin of this receptor is an older woman in good health and CMV-seronegative. CDR3 sequence reads: CASSRDSGNRNEQFF. The CDR3 DNA is TGTGCCAGCAGCCGGGATAGCGGGAACCGGAATGAGCAGTTCTTC. Filled out from reference TRBV11-1 and TRBJ2-1, the complete variable domain reads EAEVAQSPRYKITEKSQAVAFWCDPISGHATLYWYRQILGQGPELLVQFQDESVVDDSQLPKDRFSAERLKGVDSTLKIQPAELGDSAMYLCASSRDSGNRNEQFFGPGTRLTVL.